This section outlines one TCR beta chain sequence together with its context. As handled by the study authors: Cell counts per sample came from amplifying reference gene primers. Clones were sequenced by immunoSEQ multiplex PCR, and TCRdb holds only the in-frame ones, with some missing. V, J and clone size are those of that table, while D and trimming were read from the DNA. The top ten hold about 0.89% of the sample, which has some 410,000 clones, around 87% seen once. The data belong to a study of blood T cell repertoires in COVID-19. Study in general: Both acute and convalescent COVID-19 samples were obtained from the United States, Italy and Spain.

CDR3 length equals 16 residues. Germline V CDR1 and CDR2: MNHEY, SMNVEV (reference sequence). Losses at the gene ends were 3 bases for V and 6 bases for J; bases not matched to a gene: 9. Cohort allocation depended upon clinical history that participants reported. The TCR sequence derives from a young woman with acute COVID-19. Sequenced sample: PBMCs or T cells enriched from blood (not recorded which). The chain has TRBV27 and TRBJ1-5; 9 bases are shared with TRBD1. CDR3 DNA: TGTGCCAGCAGTTTCTCTGGACAGGGGAGACGTCAGCCCCAGCATTTT. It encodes CASSFSGQGRRQPQHF.